This entry concerns a single T cell receptor beta chain. In the authors' methods: From reference gene primer amplification, estimates of nucleated cell counts were derived. Here immunoSEQ multiplex PCR was the method, and the copy in TCRdb shows in-frame clones only, minus some. The D gene and trimming were derived from the DNA, and the V and J assignments and clone size from that table. The sample lists hundreds of thousands of clones, around 87% occurring once. The data derive from a study of blood T cell repertoires in COVID-19. Across the study: Sources were T cells, B-cell-depleted T cells, or PBMCs; the material itself was cDNA or gDNA.

Researchers sorted participants into cohorts using their self-reported clinical history. In Cohort 3, a recovered donor had either two negative PCRs, clearance, or symptom resolution. This CDR3 comprises 16 residues. V trimming: 10 bases; J trimming: 1 base; junction bases outside the gene matches: 15. Per the germline V gene, CDR1 is LNHDA and CDR2 is SQIVND (reference sequence). This receptor was identified in a woman in her 50s who had recovered from COVID-19. J is TRBJ1-1 and V is TRBV19, with 7 bases aligning to TRBD1. Sequenced: PBMCs or T cells enriched from blood (not recorded which). The CDR3 spells CAILIPGGYKNTEAFF. CDR3 sequence (DNA): TGTGCCATTCTCATCCCAGGGGGTTATAAGAACACTGAAGCTTTCTTT.